This T cell receptor (beta chain) came from a study of T cell changes during pregnancy in multiple sclerosis. Profiling relied on immunoSEQ multiplex PCR, and the TCRdb table lists in-frame clones only, not all of them. The sample has around 110,000 clones; about 90% are singletons. The sequence was collected from a female donor with multiple sclerosis, enrolled in a pregnancy study. The specimen comprised peripheral blood, sampled in the third trimester of pregnancy.

CDR3 protein: CASRRNTEAFF. DNA of the CDR3: TGTGCCAGCAGGAGAAACACTGAAGCTTTCTTT. This chain connects TRBV6-5 to TRBJ1-1; no clear D. The germline V gene has CDR1 MNHEY and CDR2 SVGAGI. CDR3 length: 11 residues. With 6 bases removed from V and 2 bases from J, the gap between germline ends came to 4 bases.